What follows is one T cell receptor beta chain and its context. Cohort placement rested on clinical history that participants reported themselves. The method was immunoSEQ multiplex PCR; TCRdb's version includes in-frame clones alone and lacks a portion of them. The sample contains roughly 240,000 clones, about 91% of which appear only once. The sample belongs to a study of blood T cell repertoires in COVID-19. CDR3 length: 13 amino acids. Germline V gives CDR1 SGHNT, CDR2 YENEEA. Trimming stripped 5 bases from V and 5 bases from J, with 12 bases between. The TCR was taken from a woman in her thirties or forties with acute COVID-19. The J gene is TRBJ2-5, the V gene TRBV11-3; D ambiguous. Sequencing was done on a sample of PBMCs or T cells enriched from blood (not recorded which). CDR3 residues: CASSASLVETQYF. The CDR3 DNA reads as TGTGCCAGCAGCGCCTCCTTAGTTGAGACCCAGTACTTC. Based on the CDR3 plus reference TRBV11-3 and TRBJ2-5, the full variable domain is EAGVVQSPRYKIIEKKQPVAFWCNPISGHNTLYWYLQNLGQGPELLIRYENEEAVDDSQLPKDRFSAERLKGVDSTLKIQPAELGDSAVYLCASSASLVETQYFGPGTRLLVL.